This T cell receptor (beta chain) was identified during a study of cytotoxic CD8 clonotypes in ibrutinib-treated CLL. This table comes from immunoSEQ multiplex PCR, and its TCRdb copy is limited to in-frame clones, with some not included. The table has some 200,000 clones, 79% seen once. Notes on this clone: No antigen is known for it.

Study-wide results and limits: In comparison with age-matched healthy donors, baseline clonality was higher and tracked circulating CD8+ T-cell counts.

The source is a human donor with chronic lymphocytic leukemia. The sequencing used PBMCs, collected after 12 months of ibrutinib treatment.

CDR3: CASSQDAGTGASPLHF. The CDR3 DNA is TGTGCCAGCAGCCAAGATGCCGGGACAGGGGCTTCACCCCTCCACTTT. The chain is built from TRBV4-2 and TRBJ1-6; 10 bases align to TRBD1. This CDR3 is built from 16 residues. CDR1 is LGHNA, CDR2 YNFKEQ, per germline. V lost 0 bases and J lost 9; bases outside the gene matches: 5.